Below are 15 T cell receptor beta chains sequenced from a single sample in a study of cytomegalovirus exposure and HLA in healthy donors. Libraries were prepared by immunoSEQ multiplex PCR; TCRdb keeps only in-frame clonotypes and omits some of them. Counted here are 220,000 or so clones, around four fifths occurring once; the ten biggest clones make up about 14%. Sample: PBMCs. These receptors originate from a woman in her twenties or thirties in good health and CMV-seropositive.

Only a few counts were recorded for this clone. This chain uses TRBV9 with TRBJ2-5; TRBD2 matches at 11 bases. With 7 bases clipped from V and 4 bases from J, the junction kept 9 bases outside the gene matches. CDR3 length equals 15 residues. Germline values: CDR1 SGDLS, CDR2 YYNGEE. The CDR3 nucleotides are TGTGCCAGCGGTATAGCGGGAGGGGTTGGAGAGACCCAGTACTTC. Residues: CASGIAGGVGETQYF.

This clone has just one count. The chain employs TRBV9 and TRBJ2-7; tentative D call: TRBD2 (6 bases). V gave up 0 bases and J gave up 7 bases, with 8 bases separating them. The CDR3 has 12 residues. Per germline, CDR1 SGDLS and CDR2 YYNGEE. This chain's CDR3 is CASSVGAGEQYF. CDR3 nucleotide sequence: TGTGCCAGCAGCGTAGGGGCGGGGGAGCAGTACTTC.

J is TRBJ1-1 and V is TRBV15; D gene unclear. Germline V gene sequence: CDR1 LNHNV, CDR2 YYDKDF (reference sequence). The CDR3 length is 13 residues. The ends were cut back, 2 bases at V and 1 base at J, with 5 bases in the middle. CDR3 loop: CATSRSTNTEAFF. For the CDR3, the DNA is TGTGCCACCAGCAGATCCACGAACACTGAAGCTTTCTTT. The complete variable domain, with remaining parts taken from reference TRBV15 and TRBJ1-1, reads DAMVIQNPRYQVTQFGKPVTLSCSQTLNHNVMYWYQQKSSQAPKLLFHYYDKDFNNEADTPDNFQSRRPNTSFCFLDIRSPGLGDTAMYLCATSRSTNTEAFFGQGTRLTVV.

The chain is built from TRBV6-5 and TRBJ1-1; D gene unclear. Germline V lookup: CDR1 MNHEY, CDR2 SVGAGI. The CDR3 is 13 amino acids. The V end lost 0 bases, the J end lost 7 bases, and 9 bases lay between the germline ends. The CDR3 loop reads CASSYSRHLEAFF. CDR3 nucleotide sequence: TGTGCCAGCAGTTACTCGAGACATCTTGAAGCTTTCTTT.

J is TRBJ1-2 and V is TRBV5-1, with a tentative D call TRBD1 (6 bases). This CDR3 spans 16 amino acids. Germline CDR1 and CDR2: SGHRS and YFSETQ. Trimming took 3 bases from V and 4 from J, leaving 19 bases between them. The CDR3 coding sequence is TGCGCCAGCAGCTCCCGTGACAGGCTACCCTTCTATGGCTACACCTTC. Amino acid sequence: CASSSRDRLPFYGYTF.

The gene calls are TRBV5-1 and TRBJ1-3, with 7 bases identical to TRBD1. The CDR3 length is 14 residues. V trimming: 3 bases; J trimming: 4 bases; junction bases outside the gene matches: 4. CDR1 and CDR2 from the germline V gene are SGHRS and YFSETQ. The CDR3 sequence is CASSSSDRGNTIYF. The DNA for the CDR3 is TGCGCCAGCAGCTCTTCGGACAGGGGAAACACCATATATTTT.

This CDR3 reads CASRRTSGSVEQFF. The CDR3 DNA reads TGTGCCAGCAGAAGGACTAGCGGCTCAGTTGAGCAGTTCTTC. This chain joins TRBV7-2 and TRBJ2-1; 10 bases fit TRBD2. Germline V gene sequence: CDR1 SGHTA, CDR2 FQGNSA. Germline trimming cut 6 bases from V and 9 bases from J; bases unmatched to any gene: 8. The length of the CDR3 is 14 residues.

V and J are TRBV27 and TRBJ1-2; TRBD1 aligns across 8 bases. In germline, CDR1 is MNHEY, CDR2 SMNVEV (reference sequence). V dropped 4 bases and J dropped 4; count of bases not matched to a gene: 8. The CDR3 loop spans 15 amino acids. The CDR3: CASSSRTGRPYGYTF. CDR3 DNA sequence: TGTGCCAGCAGTTCTAGGACAGGGCGGCCCTATGGCTACACCTTC.

The gene calls are TRBV5-1 and TRBJ1-2, with unresolved D. The germline V gene encodes CDR1 SGHRS and CDR2 YFSETQ. Deletions cut 1 base from V and 1 base from J, with 5 bases between. CDR3 length: 13 residues. CDR3 region: CASSLSVNYGYTF. The CDR3 region has the DNA TGCGCCAGCAGCTTGTCAGTTAACTATGGCTACACCTTC.

This clone has only a few counts. The rearrangement links TRBV28 to TRBJ2-2; D possibly matches TRBD1 or TRBD2 (5 bases each). The germline V gene encodes CDR1 MDHEN and CDR2 SYDVKM. The CDR3 runs to 14 residues. The V gene lost 7 bases and the J gene lost 6 bases, with 15 bases spanning the gap. The CDR3 region is CASTQGGYAGELFF. The CDR3 DNA reads as TGTGCCAGCACCCAGGGCGGGTATGCCGGGGAGCTGTTTTTT.

This chain connects TRBV11-2 to TRBJ2-7; 10 bases map to TRBD2. Germline V gene sequence: CDR1 SGHAT, CDR2 FQNNGV. V dropped 5 bases and J dropped 0; count of bases not matched to a gene: 4. The CDR3 spans 15 residues. The CDR3 sequence is CASSPTSGPSYEQYF. The CDR3 nucleotides are TGTGCCAGCAGCCCGACTAGCGGGCCCTCCTACGAGCAGTACTTC. Full variable domain (missing parts from reference TRBV11-2 and TRBJ2-7): EAGVAQSPRYKIIEKRQSVAFWCNPISGHATLYWYQQILGQGPKLLIQFQNNGVVDDSQLPKDRFSAERLKGVDSTLKIQPAKLEDSAVYLCASSPTSGPSYEQYFGPGTRLTVT.

In nucleotides, the CDR3 is TGTGCCAGCAGACAGGGGGCGTTACAAGAGACCCAGTACTTC. Amino acids: CASRQGALQETQYF. V and J are TRBV6-5 and TRBJ2-5, with 9 positions matching TRBD1. V lost 6 bases and J lost 2; bases outside the gene matches: 4. Germline V lookup: CDR1 MNHEY, CDR2 SVGAGI. This CDR3 spans 14 amino acids.

The CDR3 here is CASSRSTGSYEQYF. The CDR3 DNA reads TGTGCCAGCAGCCGGAGCACAGGATCCTACGAGCAGTACTTC. The chain combines TRBV9 with TRBJ2-7; tentatively, D is TRBD1 (5 bases). V was trimmed by 4 bases and J by 1 base, leaving 12 bases between them. Germline lookup yields CDR1 SGDLS and CDR2 YYNGEE. This CDR3 spans 14 amino acids.

The V and J genes are TRBV7-3 and TRBJ2-3; TRBD1 or TRBD2 may be the D gene (6 bases each). This CDR3 comprises 13 residues. CDR1 and CDR2 (germline): SGHTA, FQGTGA. Trimming stripped 6 bases from V and 5 bases from J, with 12 bases between. The CDR3 DNA sequence: TGTGCCAGCAGTCGGGGGCAGGAAGATACGCAGTATTTT. Amino acid sequence: CASSRGQEDTQYF.

V and J are TRBV29-1 and TRBJ1-1; D is ambiguous. Germline V lookup: CDR1 SQVTM, CDR2 ANQGSEA. There are 12 residues in the CDR3. V was clipped by 6 bases and J by 1 base, with 9 bases between them. CDR3 residues: CSVYTSNTEAFF. In DNA, the CDR3 is TGCAGCGTATACACCTCGAACACTGAAGCTTTCTTT.